Presented here are 20 T cell receptor beta chains from one specimen sequenced in a study of CD8 T cells in Susac syndrome. The RNA, roughly 0.45 to 1 ug, was put through reverse transcription using random hexamers. From the immunoSEQ multiplex PCR reads, TCRdb called clonotypes with MiXCR, one entry per CDR3 protein. Of 190,000 or so distinct CDR3 sequences listed, over 90% were seen once; the top ten hold approximately 0.08%. Sequenced material: CD4+ T cells from PBMCs. Receptors were obtained from a human donor with multiple sclerosis.

The V call is TRBV2, the J call TRBJ1-4, with 7 nucleotides matching TRBD1. Germline CDR1 reads SNHLY; CDR2 reads FYNNEI. This CDR3 is 14 amino acids long. V lost 7 bases to trimming and J lost 8 bases; unmatched junction nucleotides: 10. The CDR3 region is CASNFDRVNEKLFF. The CDR3 DNA reads TGTGCCAGCAATTTCGACAGGGTCAACGAAAAACTGTTTTTT.

V and J are TRBV6-5 and TRBJ2-2; maybe TRBD2 (6 bases). Trimming stripped 8 bases from V and 7 bases from J, with 14 bases between. CDR3 size: 13 residues. Germline-derived CDR1 and CDR2 are MNHEY and SVGAGI. This CDR3 is CASFQAEGGELFF. The CDR3 region has the DNA TGTGCCAGCTTCCAGGCGGAGGGCGGGGAGCTGTTTTTT.

The V call is TRBV19, the J call TRBJ2-1; the D gene is possibly TRBD2 (5 bases). Germline loops: CDR1 LNHDA, CDR2 SQIVND (reference sequence). V lost 4 bases and J 0 bases, leaving 10 bases between the germline ends. This CDR3 is built from 15 residues. This CDR3 is CASSRGSSSYNEQFF. In DNA form, the CDR3 reads TGTGCCAGTAGTAGAGGGAGTTCCTCCTACAATGAGCAGTTCTTC.

The rearrangement joins TRBV27 to TRBJ1-2; TRBD1 might be the D (5 bases). This CDR3 spans 15 amino acids. Per germline, CDR1 MNHEY and CDR2 SMNVEV (reference sequence). The germline V and J ends were trimmed by 6 bases and 7 bases, with 21 bases remaining between them. The CDR3 DNA reads TGTGCCAGCAGCAAGTTTGAACGGGACGGCCTTGGCTACACCTTC. It encodes CASSKFERDGLGYTF.

The V gene is TRBV4-2, the J gene TRBJ1-3; D might be TRBD1 (5 bases). Germline V gene data show CDR1 as LGHNA and CDR2 as YNFKEQ. Trimming left V 4 bases short and J 0 bases short, with 10 bases between. This CDR3 region has 15 residues. CDR3 bases: TGTGCCAGCAGCCGACGGGACCCCTCTGGAAACACCATATATTTT. Encoded protein: CASSRRDPSGNTIYF.

The CDR3 sequence: CSVVELAKNIQYF. The DNA for the CDR3 is TGCAGCGTTGTAGAATTAGCCAAAAACATTCAGTACTTC. The J gene is TRBJ2-4, the V gene TRBV29-1; no reliable D call. CDR1 and CDR2 from the germline V gene are SQVTM and ANQGSEA. The CDR3 consists of 13 residues. V gave up 4 bases and J gave up 0 bases, with 7 bases separating them.

The chain uses TRBV9 and TRBJ2-1, with 7 bases that match TRBD2. CDR1 SGDLS and CDR2 YYNGEE come from the germline V gene. The length of the CDR3 is 15 residues. V gave up 0 bases and J gave up 3 bases; unmatched junction bases: 3. The CDR3 sequence: CASSVAGGDYNEQFF. DNA for the CDR3: TGTGCCAGCAGCGTAGCGGGGGGAGACTACAATGAGCAGTTCTTC.

CDR3 loop: CASSGTSDTQYF. The DNA of the CDR3 is TGTGCCAGCAGTGGGACCTCGGATACGCAGTATTTT. The chain couples TRBV2 to TRBJ2-3; D is unclear. This CDR3 has 12 amino acids. Germline V lookup: CDR1 SNHLY, CDR2 FYNNEI. V was cut by 4 bases and J by 6 bases, with 8 bases left in between.

V usage is TRBV5-1 and J usage is TRBJ2-3; D may be TRBD1 (6 bases). The V gene's germline CDR1 is SGHRS and CDR2 YFSETQ. Trimming removed 2 bases at V and 3 bases at J, with 19 bases between. This CDR3 region has 17 residues. CDR3: CASSFQTGAGETDTQYF. CDR3 nucleotides: TGCGCCAGCAGCTTCCAGACCGGAGCAGGGGAGACAGATACGCAGTATTTT. Variable domain in full (rest from reference TRBV5-1 and TRBJ2-3): KAGVTQTPRYLIKTRGQQVTLSCSPISGHRSVSWYQQTPGQGLQFLFEYFSETQRNKGNFPGRFSGRQFSNSRSEMNVSTLELGDSALYLCASSFQTGAGETDTQYFGPGTRLTVL.

The chain is built from TRBV15 and TRBJ1-2; no clear D. This CDR3 region has 15 residues. The germline CDR1 and CDR2 sequences are LNHNV and YYDKDF (reference sequence). The germline V and J ends were trimmed by 0 bases and 4 bases, with 12 bases remaining between them. In DNA form, the CDR3 reads TGTGCCACCAGCAGAGATACGGGCAGCTCCTATGGCTACACCTTC. It yields the protein CATSRDTGSSYGYTF.

The chain has TRBV9 and TRBJ2-7, with a weak D call TRBD2 (6 bases). With 1 base removed from V and 1 base from J, the gap between germline ends came to 12 bases. CDR3 length: 15 residues. The germline gives CDR1 SGDLS, CDR2 YYNGEE. CDR3 nucleotide sequence: TGTGCCAGCAGCGTACAGGGAGGTAGGTCCTACGAGCAGTACTTC. Translation: CASSVQGGRSYEQYF.

The rearrangement joins TRBV7-8 to TRBJ2-7; D not certain. This CDR3 contains 14 residues. With 7 bases removed from V and 5 bases from J, the gap between germline ends came to 18 bases. Per the germline V gene, CDR1 is SGHVS and CDR2 is FQNEAQ. The CDR3 DNA sequence: TGTGCCAGCACCCCCCGCCCCTCGCGCAACGAGCAGTACTTC. Translated: CASTPRPSRNEQYF.

This clonotype was observed once. The rearrangement joins TRBV30 to TRBJ1-2; the D is unclear. The V end was cut by 0 bases, the J end by 6 bases, with 17 bases between. CDR1 is GTSNPN and CDR2 is SVGIG in the germline V gene (reference sequence). The CDR3 is made up of 15 amino acids. CDR3 amino acids: CAWSVSRTASHGYTF. The CDR3 nucleotides read TGTGCCTGGAGTGTAAGTCGGACGGCTAGCCATGGCTACACCTTC. The full variable domain, with the rest looked up from reference TRBV30 and TRBJ1-2, is SQTIHQWPATLVQPVGSPLSLECTVEGTSNPNLYWYRQAAGRGLQLLFYSVGIGQISSEVPQNLSASRPQDRQFILSSKKLLLSDSGFYLCAWSVSRTASHGYTFGSGTRLTVV.

CDR3 residues: CASSLSSHTGELFF. For the CDR3, the DNA is TGTGCCAGCAGCTTGAGCAGTCACACCGGGGAGCTGTTTTTT. The chain couples TRBV5-4 to TRBJ2-2, with unresolved D. The CDR3 has 14 residues. The germline gives CDR1 SGHNT, CDR2 YYREEE (reference sequence). Trimming left V 1 base short and J 3 bases short, with 7 bases between.

The rearrangement links TRBV20-1 to TRBJ1-2; 9 nucleotides match TRBD1. The germline gives CDR1 DFQATT, CDR2 SNEGSKA (reference sequence). The V segment lost 3 bases and the J segment 6 bases; nucleotides outside the gene matches: 5. This CDR3 is 13 amino acids long. The CDR3 here is CSARTTGGNGYTF. In nucleotides, the CDR3 is TGCAGTGCTAGGACGACAGGGGGGAATGGCTACACCTTC.

V usage is TRBV30 and J usage is TRBJ2-1; 9 nucleotides agree with TRBD2. J gave up 6 bases and V 8 bases, and 11 bases lay outside the gene matches. CDR3 length equals 14 residues. Germline-derived CDR1 and CDR2 are GTSNPN and SVGIG (reference sequence). CDR3 in DNA: TGTGCCGGGATGAGCGGGGGGTACTCCAATGAGCAGTTCTTC. Amino acid sequence: CAGMSGGYSNEQFF.

The chain uses TRBV12-3 or TRBV12-4 and TRBJ1-6; no definite D call. V was trimmed by 0 bases and J by 8 bases, leaving 8 bases between them. This CDR3 region has 14 residues. The CDR3 region is CASSLARTYSPLHF. The CDR3 DNA sequence: TGTGCCAGCAGTTTAGCGCGGACCTATTCACCCCTCCACTTT.

The V call is TRBV3-1, the J call TRBJ1-1; D ambiguous. Germline CDR1 reads LGHDT; CDR2 reads YNNKEL (reference sequence). V lost 7 bases and J lost 4, with 16 bases in between. CDR3 length: 14 residues. The CDR3 is CASTLGMGRTEAFF. CDR3 nucleotides: TGTGCCAGCACCCTAGGGATGGGTCGCACTGAAGCTTTCTTT. Using reference TRBV3-1 and TRBJ1-1 for the parts outside the CDR3, the full variable domain is DTAVSQTPKYLVTQMGNDKSIKCEQNLGHDTMYWYKQDSKKFLKIMFSYNNKELIINETVPNRFSPKSPDKAHLNLHINSLELGDSAVYFCASTLGMGRTEAFFGQGTRLTVV.

The V call is TRBV9, the J call TRBJ1-4; D ambiguous. The V gene lost 3 bases and the J gene lost 5 bases, with 14 bases spanning the gap. CDR3 length: 15 amino acids. Germline CDR1 SGDLS, CDR2 YYNGEE. CDR3 sequence reads: CASSGSPTRNEKLFF. CDR3 sequence (DNA): TGTGCCAGCAGCGGATCACCAACCCGGAATGAAAAACTGTTTTTT.

The rearrangement uses TRBV14 and TRBJ1-1; a weak D match, TRBD1 (5 bases). Germline lookup yields CDR1 SGHDN and CDR2 FVKESK. With 0 bases removed from V and 1 base from J, the gap between germline ends came to 12 bases. The CDR3 totals 16 residues. The CDR3 reads CASSQDGSGGNTEAFF. DNA of the CDR3: TGTGCCAGCAGCCAAGATGGGTCGGGGGGGAACACTGAAGCTTTCTTT.